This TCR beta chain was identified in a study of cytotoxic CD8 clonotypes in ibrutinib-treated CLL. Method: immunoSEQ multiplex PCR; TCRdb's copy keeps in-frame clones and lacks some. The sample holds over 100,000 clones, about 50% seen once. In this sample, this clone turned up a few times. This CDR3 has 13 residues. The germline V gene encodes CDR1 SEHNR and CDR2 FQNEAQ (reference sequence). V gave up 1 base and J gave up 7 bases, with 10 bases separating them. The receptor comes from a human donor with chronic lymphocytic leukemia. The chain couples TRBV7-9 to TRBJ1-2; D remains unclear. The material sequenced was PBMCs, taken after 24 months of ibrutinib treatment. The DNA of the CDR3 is TGTGCCAGCAGCTTAGACGGCGTCGGTGGCTACACCTTC. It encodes CASSLDGVGGYTF. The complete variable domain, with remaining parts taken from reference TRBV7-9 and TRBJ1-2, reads DTGVSQNPRHKITKRGQNVTFRCDPISEHNRLYWYRQTLGQGPEFLTYFQNEAQLEKSRLLSDRFSAERPKGSFSTLEIQRTEQGDSAMYLCASSLDGVGGYTFGSGTRLTVV.